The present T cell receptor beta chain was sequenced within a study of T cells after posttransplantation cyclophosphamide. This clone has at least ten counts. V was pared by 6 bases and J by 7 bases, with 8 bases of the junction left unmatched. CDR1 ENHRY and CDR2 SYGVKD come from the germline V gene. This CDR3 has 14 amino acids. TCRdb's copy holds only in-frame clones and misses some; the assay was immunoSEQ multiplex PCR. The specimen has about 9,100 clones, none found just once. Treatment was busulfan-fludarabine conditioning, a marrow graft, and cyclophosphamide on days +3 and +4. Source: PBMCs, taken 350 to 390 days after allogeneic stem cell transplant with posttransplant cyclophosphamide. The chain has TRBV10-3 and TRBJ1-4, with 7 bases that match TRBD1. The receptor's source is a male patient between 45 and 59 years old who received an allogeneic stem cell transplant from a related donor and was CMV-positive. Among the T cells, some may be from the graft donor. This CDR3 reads CAISETGFAEKLFF. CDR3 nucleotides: TGTGCCATCAGCGAGACAGGGTTCGCTGAAAAACTGTTTTTT.